This entry lists 17 T cell receptor beta chains sequenced from one sample in a study of T-cell reconstitution after alpha-beta-depleted transplantation in children. Unique molecular identifiers were incorporated when the TCRbeta library was constructed. TCRdb recomputed calls from the PCR reads with MiXCR, one row per CDR3 protein. Of about 980,000 distinct CDR3 sequences in the sample, about 29% are singletons; the top ten hold roughly 30%. The input for sequencing was PBMCs, mostly from graft donor cells, taken 360 days after TCRalphabeta/CD19-depleted stem cell transplant. The receptors derive from a boy younger than two who had a stem cell transplant for SCID, so the T cells may come from the graft donor.

The table lists this clonotype with a few counts. The CDR3 loop reads CASTRVRTANEKLFF. The DNA for the CDR3 is TGTGCCAGCACCAGGGTCCGAACGGCTAATGAAAAACTGTTTTTT. The chain uses TRBV2 and TRBJ1-4; possibly TRBD1 for D (5 bases). The V gene lost 7 bases and the J gene lost 3 bases, with 15 bases spanning the gap. CDR3 length equals 15 residues. The germline V gene has CDR1 SNHLY and CDR2 FYNNEI. The variable domain in full, completed from reference TRBV2 and TRBJ1-4, reads EPEVTQTPSHQVTQMGQEVILRCVPISNHLYFYWYRQILGQKVEFLVSFYNNEISEKSEIFDDQFSVERPDGSNFTLKIRSTKLEDSAMYFCASTRVRTANEKLFFGSGTQLSVL.

This clonotype was detected only a few times. V gene TRBV20-1 combines with J gene TRBJ1-1, with 12 bases aligning to TRBD1. The length of the CDR3 is 18 residues. The V gene's germline CDR1 is DFQATT and CDR2 SNEGSKA (reference sequence). The junction had 12 bases not matched to a gene; V was cut back by 3 bases and J by 1 base. This CDR3 reads CSARVFPGQGAWNTEAFF. DNA of the CDR3: TGCAGTGCTAGGGTCTTCCCGGGACAGGGGGCCTGGAACACTGAAGCTTTCTTT.

The V and J genes are TRBV29-1 and TRBJ2-7; D ambiguous. The V gene lost 3 bases and the J gene lost 3 bases, with 9 bases spanning the gap. The CDR3 runs to 12 residues. Germline CDR1 is SQVTM and CDR2 is ANQGSEA. The chain's CDR3 is CSVEAADYEQYF. The CDR3 DNA is TGCAGCGTTGAGGCGGCAGACTACGAGCAGTACTTC.

This clonotype has only a few counts. The V call is TRBV20-1, the J call TRBJ2-1; the match to TRBD2 covers 8 bases. The CDR3 length is 12 residues. J was trimmed by 9 bases and V by 6 bases; bases with no gene match: 7. Looked up from germline, CDR1 is DFQATT and CDR2 is SNEGSKA (reference sequence). CDR3 sequence: CSAHGGASEQFF. DNA of the CDR3: TGCAGTGCCCACGGGGGGGCCAGTGAGCAGTTCTTC.

In this sample, this clonotype turned up a few times. This chain's CDR3 is CASSLTGQGPGNTIYF. The DNA for the CDR3 is TGTGCCAGCAGCTTAACAGGGCAGGGGCCTGGAAACACCATATATTTT. The chain employs TRBV7-9 and TRBJ1-3, with D possibly TRBD1 on 6 matching bases. This CDR3 comprises 16 residues. Germline V lookup: CDR1 SEHNR, CDR2 FQNEAQ (reference sequence). Deletions cut 2 bases from V and 2 bases from J, with 13 bases between.

This clonotype was seen only a few times. The V and J genes are TRBV12-3 or TRBV12-4 and TRBJ1-5; 12 bases fit TRBD1. This CDR3 is 17 amino acids long. Trimming took 6 bases from V and 3 from J; bases not matched to a gene: 9. CDR3 protein: CASRAGTGGGNNQPQHF. CDR3 sequence (DNA): TGTGCCAGCAGGGCCGGGACAGGGGGCGGGAACAATCAGCCCCAGCATTTT.

This clonotype was counted only a few times. The rearrangement joins TRBV6-2 or TRBV6-3 to TRBJ1-2; TRBD1 might be the D (6 bases). Trimming shortened V by 8 bases and J by 1 base, and 26 bases separated the two germline ends. This CDR3 is 18 amino acids long. The germline V gene encodes CDR1 MNHEY and CDR2 SVGEGT. This CDR3 reads CASSLPRGSLRNNYGYTF. In DNA, the CDR3 is TGTGCCAGCTCCTTGCCCAGGGGATCCCTCAGAAATAACTATGGCTACACCTTC.

The gene calls are TRBV7-8 and TRBJ2-2, with D uncertain. The V end was cut by 0 bases, the J end by 7 bases, with 9 bases between. Germline V lookup: CDR1 SGHVS, CDR2 FQNEAQ. The CDR3 runs 14 residues. Here the CDR3 DNA reads TGTGCCAGCAGCTTAGCCCGGGCCCTCGGGGAGCTGTTTTTT. Translating gives CASSLARALGELFF.

V usage is TRBV7-6 and J usage is TRBJ2-7; 7 bases match TRBD1. CDR3 length equals 15 residues. CDR1 is SGHVS and CDR2 is FNYEAQ in the germline V gene. V was clipped by 1 base and J by 3 bases; unmatched bases: 6. CDR3 protein: CASSLDTGDNYEQYF. The CDR3 nucleotides read TGTGCCAGCAGCTTAGATACAGGGGATAACTACGAGCAGTACTTC.

This clonotype was counted a few times. The rearrangement uses TRBV12-3 or TRBV12-4 and TRBJ2-1; D remains unclear. The CDR3 sequence is 12 residues long. V shed 5 bases and J shed 8 bases, with 10 bases lying between them. Here the CDR3 DNA reads TGTGCCAGCAGTGAAACGGGCGATGAGCAGTTCTTC. Its translation: CASSETGDEQFF.

This clonotype was counted ten times or more. The rearrangement uses TRBV28 and TRBJ2-2; no definite D call. V lost 4 bases and J 5 bases, leaving 8 bases between the germline ends. The CDR3 consists of 13 residues. Germline values: CDR1 MDHEN, CDR2 SYDVKM. CDR3 in amino acids: CASSSGWTGELFF. Here the CDR3 DNA reads TGTGCCAGCAGTTCCGGGTGGACCGGGGAGCTGTTTTTT.

This clonotype was counted between two and nine times. This chain joins TRBV7-8 and TRBJ1-5; tentatively, D is TRBD1 (5 bases). The CDR3 totals 16 residues. Between the trimmed V and J ends, which lost 3 bases and 1 base, there was a span of 13 bases. Germline V gene data show CDR1 as SGHVS and CDR2 as FQNEAQ. CDR3 bases: TGTGCCAGCAGCTTGGTCGGGGCGAGGAGCAATCAGCCCCAGCATTTT. This gives the protein CASSLVGARSNQPQHF.

V gene TRBV12-3 or TRBV12-4 combines with J gene TRBJ2-1; 7 bases map to TRBD1. With 5 bases clipped from V and 0 bases from J, the junction kept 10 bases outside the gene matches. This CDR3 region has 17 residues. The chain's CDR3 is CASSQGTAHSSYNEQFF. CDR3 coding DNA: TGTGCCAGCAGTCAAGGGACAGCGCATAGCTCCTACAATGAGCAGTTCTTC.

The rearrangement links TRBV7-9 to TRBJ1-6; D may be TRBD1 (5 bases). Germline assignment: CDR1 SEHNR and CDR2 FQNEAQ (reference sequence). The CDR3 runs 13 residues. V lost 6 bases, J lost 10 bases, and 13 bases lay in between. The CDR3: CASSSTDSSPLHF. The CDR3 coding sequence is TGTGCCAGCAGTTCGACAGACAGCTCACCCCTCCACTTT.

This clonotype has a handful of counts. This chain connects TRBV10-3 to TRBJ1-3; D gene unclear. V lost 1 base, J lost 0 bases, and 7 bases lay in between. The CDR3 has 15 amino acids. From germline, CDR1 is ENHRY and CDR2 SYGVKD. Written as DNA, the CDR3 is TGTGCCATCAGTGAGTTGTTCGGCTCTGGAAACACCATATATTTT. Translated: CAISELFGSGNTIYF.

This rearrangement joins TRBV4-2 to TRBJ1-2; perhaps TRBD1 as D (5 bases). In germline, CDR1 is LGHNA, CDR2 YNFKEQ. The CDR3 has 15 amino acids. Trimming cost V 0 bases and J 2 bases, with 10 bases left between them. Here the CDR3 reads CASSQDSGRNYGYTF. Here the CDR3 DNA reads TGTGCCAGCAGCCAAGATTCAGGGAGGAACTATGGCTACACCTTC.

The chain carries TRBV20-1 and TRBJ2-7; D may be TRBD2 (6 bases). This CDR3 is 12 amino acids long. The V end was cut by 5 bases, the J end by 9 bases, with 17 bases between. CDR1 is DFQATT, CDR2 SNEGSKA, per germline (reference sequence). The CDR3, as DNA: TGCAGTGCTCTGCCGGGTGGGGGGAGGCAGTACTTC. Its protein is CSALPGGGRQYF.